This T cell receptor beta chain stems from a study of T cell changes during pregnancy in multiple sclerosis. CDR1 and CDR2 from the germline V gene are SGHRS and YFSETQ. The CDR3 runs to 18 residues. The V gene end was trimmed by 0 bases and the J gene end by 0 bases; junction bases not matched to a gene: 9. Only in-frame clones appear in the TCRdb table, and some are missing; sequencing was by immunoSEQ multiplex PCR. This table has about 48,000 clones, 94% appearing once. Sequencing was performed on CD4+ T cells from peripheral blood mononuclear cells, taken in the first trimester of pregnancy. The chain employs TRBV5-1 and TRBJ2-3; the match to TRBD2 covers 8 bases. The TCR was taken from a female donor with multiple sclerosis, enrolled in a pregnancy study. The CDR3 sequence: CASSLGSAGGSSTDTQYF. CDR3 nucleotide sequence: TGCGCCAGCAGCTTGGGATCCGCGGGGGGATCTAGCACAGATACGCAGTATTTT.